This T cell receptor (beta chain) was found in a study of T cell repertoires in cytomegalovirus infection. The overall study: Well-studied HLA-B-restricted epitopes and recently identified HLA-C-restricted epitopes of CMV were both used in the study.

Germline lookup yields CDR1 LNHDA and CDR2 SQIVND (reference sequence). CDR3 length: 17 amino acids. Trimming shortened V by 5 bases and J by 4 bases, and 18 bases separated the two germline ends. TCRdb used MiXCR to reprocess the reads, holding one entry per CDR3 protein. Of approximately 470,000 distinct CDR3 sequences listed, roughly 46% were seen once; the top ten hold around 45%. On this clonotype itself: Its specificity is not known.

The clonotype was recovered from a human donor in good health (CMV status not recorded). Some clones in this sample may be carry-over from other donors' samples. V gene TRBV19 combines with J gene TRBJ2-6; D call uncertain. The specimen comprised cultured PBMCs, sampled from culture after CMV antigen stimulation. The CDR3 is CASSPPLPYGGANVLTF. The CDR3 DNA reads as TGTGCCAGTAGTCCCCCCTTACCTTACGGGGGGGCCAACGTCCTGACTTTC.